The 5 T cell receptor beta chains presented below share a single source sample, sequenced in a study of blood T cell repertoires in COVID-19. Method: immunoSEQ multiplex PCR; TCRdb's copy keeps in-frame clones and lacks some. This table has some 190,000 clones, 70% to 80% appearing once. Sequencing was done on a sample of PBMCs or T cells enriched from blood (not recorded which). These TCRs come from a man aged 55 to 69 who had been exposed to COVID-19.

The CDR3 sequence is CASSLGAGSTDTQYF. CDR3 bases: TGCGCCAGCAGCTTGGGAGCGGGGTCCACAGATACGCAGTATTTT. V and J are TRBV5-1 and TRBJ2-3; 7 bases line up with TRBD2. V was pared by 0 bases and J by 2 bases, with 3 bases of the junction left unmatched. Germline loops: CDR1 SGHRS, CDR2 YFSETQ. CDR3 length: 15 residues.

This chain uses TRBV6-5 with TRBJ1-5; tentatively, D is TRBD1 (5 bases). CDR1 is MNHEY and CDR2 is SVGAGI in the germline V gene. Trimming shortened V by 7 bases and J by 8 bases, and 15 bases separated the two germline ends. CDR3 size: 13 residues. CDR3 sequence: CASTGTTLEPQHF. The CDR3 nucleotides are TGTGCCAGCACGGGGACTACCCTCGAGCCCCAGCATTTT.

This chain joins TRBV5-5 and TRBJ1-3; possible D gene TRBD1, 5 bases. The CDR3 loop spans 14 amino acids. Germline CDR1 reads SGHKS; CDR2 reads YYEKEE (reference sequence). V was clipped by 1 base and J by 2 bases, with 7 bases between them. CDR3 sequence reads: CASSLTGTGNTIYF. CDR3 nucleotides: TGTGCCAGCAGCTTGACAGGAACTGGAAACACCATATATTTT.

This clone came up a few times. The rearrangement joins TRBV27 to TRBJ1-2, with D possibly being TRBD1 (5 bases). V was trimmed by 7 bases and J by 2 bases, leaving 20 bases between them. Germline V gives CDR1 MNHEY, CDR2 SMNVEV (reference sequence). The CDR3 is 16 amino acids. The CDR3 sequence: CASTQSGPGSNYGYTF. In nucleotides, the CDR3 is TGTGCCAGCACCCAATCGGGCCCAGGGTCCAACTATGGCTACACCTTC.

The rearrangement links TRBV11-3 to TRBJ1-2, with D possibly being TRBD1 (5 bases). The V gene lost 5 bases and the J gene lost 7 bases, with 11 bases spanning the gap. The length of the CDR3 is 12 residues. CDR1 and CDR2 (germline): SGHNT, YENEEA. CDR3 sequence (DNA): TGTGCCAGCAGCATAAGGACAATTGGCTACACCTTC. It codes for CASSIRTIGYTF.